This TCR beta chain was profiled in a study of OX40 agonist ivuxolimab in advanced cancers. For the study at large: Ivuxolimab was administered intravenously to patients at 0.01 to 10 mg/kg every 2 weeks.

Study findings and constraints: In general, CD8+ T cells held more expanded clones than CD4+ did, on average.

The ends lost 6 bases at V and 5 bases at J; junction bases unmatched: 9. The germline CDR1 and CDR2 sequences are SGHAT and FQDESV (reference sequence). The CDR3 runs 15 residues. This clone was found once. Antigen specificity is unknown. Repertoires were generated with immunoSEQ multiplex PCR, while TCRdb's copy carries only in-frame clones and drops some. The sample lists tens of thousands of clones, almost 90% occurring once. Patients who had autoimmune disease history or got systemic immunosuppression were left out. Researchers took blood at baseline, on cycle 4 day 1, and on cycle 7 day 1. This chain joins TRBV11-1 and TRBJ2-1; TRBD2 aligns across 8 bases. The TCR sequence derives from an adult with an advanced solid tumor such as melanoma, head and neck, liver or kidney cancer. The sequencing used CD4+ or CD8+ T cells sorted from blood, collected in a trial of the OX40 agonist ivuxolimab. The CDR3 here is CASRGLAGPHNEQFF. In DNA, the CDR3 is TGTGCCAGCAGAGGTCTAGCGGGCCCACACAATGAGCAGTTCTTC.